The clone carrying this T cell receptor beta chain was recorded a few times. Its antigen is not known. Trimming cost V 5 bases and J 3 bases; bases outside gene matches: 6. CDR1 is DFQATT, CDR2 SNEGSKA, per germline (reference sequence). The CDR3 covers 14 residues. The data stem from a study of regulatory T cells in long-lasting Graves disease. Both iRepertoire HTBI primers and Arm-PCR of CDR3 regions were used to build the TCR beta libraries. TCRdb re-analysed the multiplex PCR reads in MiXCR, keeping a single row per CDR3 protein. This table holds some 370,000 distinct CDR3 sequences, 12% found once. Study results and caveats: New patients shared fewer than 1,000 public clonotypes, and persistent patients shared more, with 2,741.

Time point specified: newly diagnosed GD, antithyroid drugs for less than 3 months. Extracted PBMC RNA gave rise to the TCR library. Roughly 8.4 milliliters of peripheral blood were drawn into EDTA tubes. The sample was also linked to a second study, of T cells in Graves' hyperthyroidism and ophthalmopathy. This second study says: Newly diagnosed hyperthyroidism patients aged 18 to 65 years had disease lasting under 2 months. TCR CDR3 regions were first amplified by RT-PCR with HTBI primers.

This rearrangement joins TRBV20-1 to TRBJ2-3; TRBD2 agrees at 9 bases. The origin of this receptor is a woman younger than 35 with Graves disease. This sample comprised peripheral blood mononuclear cells (PBMCs), obtained at new diagnosis, from a patient treated with antithyroid drugs. CDR3 region: CSAWASGRTDTQYF. The CDR3 DNA is TGCAGTGCTTGGGCCAGCGGGAGGACAGATACGCAGTATTTT.